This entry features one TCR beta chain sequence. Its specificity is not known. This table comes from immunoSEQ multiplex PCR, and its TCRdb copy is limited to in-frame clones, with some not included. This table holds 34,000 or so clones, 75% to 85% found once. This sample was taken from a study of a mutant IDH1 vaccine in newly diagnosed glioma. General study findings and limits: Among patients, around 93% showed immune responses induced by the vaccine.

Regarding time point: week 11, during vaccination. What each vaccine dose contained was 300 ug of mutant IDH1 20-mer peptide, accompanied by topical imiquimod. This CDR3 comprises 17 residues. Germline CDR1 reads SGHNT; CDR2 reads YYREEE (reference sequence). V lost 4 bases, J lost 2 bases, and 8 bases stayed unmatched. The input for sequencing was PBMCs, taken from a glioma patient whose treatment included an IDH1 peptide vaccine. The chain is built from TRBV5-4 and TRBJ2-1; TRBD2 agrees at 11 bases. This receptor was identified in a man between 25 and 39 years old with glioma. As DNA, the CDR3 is TGTGCCAGCAGCCTTAGCGGGAGGGCCGCGCCCTACAATGAGCAGTTCTTC. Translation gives CASSLSGRAAPYNEQFF.